Following are 8 T cell receptor beta chains from one sample sequenced in a study of cytomegalovirus exposure and HLA in healthy donors. The PCR was carried out with 60 Vbeta primers and 13 Jbeta primers. The method was immunoSEQ multiplex PCR; TCRdb's version includes in-frame clones alone and lacks a portion of them. This sample has about 90,000 clones, with 74% found just once. The sample comprised PBMCs. The receptors here all came from a man aged 25 to 40 in good health and CMV-seropositive.

This clone came up a few times. V gene TRBV10-3 combines with J gene TRBJ1-4; D may be TRBD1 (5 bases). Trimming took off 10 bases at V and 7 bases at J, with 19 bases between the two ends. In germline, CDR1 is ENHRY, CDR2 SYGVKD. The CDR3 has 14 residues. The CDR3 DNA reads TGTGCCAGCGGGGGAGGCAGGGCGGGTGAAAAACTGTTTTTT. Translation gives CASGGGRAGEKLFF.

V is TRBV6-6 and J is TRBJ1-1; the D is unclear. The ends were cut back, 4 bases at V and 0 bases at J, with 6 bases in the middle. Per germline, CDR1 MNHNY and CDR2 SVGAGI (reference sequence). This CDR3 is 13 amino acids long. CDR3 nucleotides: TGTGCCAGCAGTTTTTCCGTGAACACTGAAGCTTTCTTT. Its protein is CASSFSVNTEAFF.

The chain links TRBV9 to TRBJ1-4; 9 nucleotides match TRBD1. The CDR3 loop spans 18 amino acids. The germline V gene encodes CDR1 SGDLS and CDR2 YYNGEE. V lost 3 bases to trimming and J lost 2 bases; unmatched junction nucleotides: 11. The CDR3 DNA sequence: TGTGCCAGCAGCGCCCAGCAAGGACAGGGGACTACTAATGAAAAACTGTTTTTT. Translated, it gives CASSAQQGQGTTNEKLFF.

V is TRBV30 and J is TRBJ2-1; D might be TRBD2 (5 bases). Trimming took 2 bases from V and 1 from J, leaving 9 bases between them. Per the germline V gene, CDR1 is GTSNPN and CDR2 is SVGIG (reference sequence). The CDR3 runs 14 residues. This chain's CDR3 is CAWSRRQSYNEQFF. DNA of the CDR3: TGTGCCTGGAGTAGGAGGCAATCCTACAATGAGCAGTTCTTC.

The J gene is TRBJ1-2, the V gene TRBV9; the match to TRBD1 covers 10 bases. The ends lost 3 bases at V and 4 bases at J; junction bases unmatched: 3. The germline CDR1 and CDR2 sequences are SGDLS and YYNGEE. This CDR3 contains 14 residues. The DNA for the CDR3 is TGTGCCAGCAGCGGGGGACAGGGGACCTATGGCTACACCTTC. It codes for CASSGGQGTYGYTF.

V usage is TRBV6-5 and J usage is TRBJ1-4; the D is unclear. The CDR3 is 13 amino acids. V was clipped by 2 bases and J by 6 bases, with 7 bases between them. Per the germline V gene, CDR1 is MNHEY and CDR2 is SVGAGI. This CDR3 reads CASSYRLDEKLFF. CDR3 DNA: TGTGCCAGCAGTTACCGGTTAGATGAAAAACTGTTTTTT.

As DNA, the CDR3 is TGTGCCTGGAGCGACGGGAGCGAGCAGTACTTC. Translated: CAWSDGSEQYF. The chain employs TRBV30 and TRBJ2-7; maybe TRBD2 (6 bases). This CDR3 region has 11 residues. The ends were cut back, 3 bases at V and 6 bases at J, with 9 bases in the middle. Germline loops: CDR1 GTSNPN, CDR2 SVGIG (reference sequence).

The V call is TRBV7-9, the J call TRBJ2-1, with TRBD2 matching 8 bases. V trimming: 6 bases; J trimming: 2 bases; junction bases outside the gene matches: 3. The CDR3 length is 14 residues. CDR1 and CDR2 (germline): SEHNR, FQNEAQ (reference sequence). CDR3 sequence (DNA): TGTGCCAGCAGTTCGGGAGGGCCCTACAATGAGCAGTTCTTC. This encodes CASSSGGPYNEQFF.